The subject of this entry is one T cell receptor beta chain. The data stem from a study of blood T cell repertoires in COVID-19. Study-wide context: Whether acute or convalescent, the COVID-19 samples came from the United States, Italy and Spain.

Germline CDR1 and CDR2: SGHNT and YENEEA. Trimming cost V 6 bases and J 3 bases, with 9 bases left between them. The CDR3 runs 13 residues. Data came from immunoSEQ multiplex PCR; TCRdb stores just in-frame clones and leaves some out. The table lists tens of thousands of clones, around 80% of them singletons. The receptor's source is a human donor in a cohort sampled during active COVID-19. The specimen sequenced was peripheral blood. The chain couples TRBV11-3 to TRBJ2-1; tentative D call: TRBD1 (5 bases). CDR3 amino acids: CASSNQGYNEQFF. CDR3 coding DNA: TGTGCCAGCAGTAACCAGGGCTACAATGAGCAGTTCTTC.